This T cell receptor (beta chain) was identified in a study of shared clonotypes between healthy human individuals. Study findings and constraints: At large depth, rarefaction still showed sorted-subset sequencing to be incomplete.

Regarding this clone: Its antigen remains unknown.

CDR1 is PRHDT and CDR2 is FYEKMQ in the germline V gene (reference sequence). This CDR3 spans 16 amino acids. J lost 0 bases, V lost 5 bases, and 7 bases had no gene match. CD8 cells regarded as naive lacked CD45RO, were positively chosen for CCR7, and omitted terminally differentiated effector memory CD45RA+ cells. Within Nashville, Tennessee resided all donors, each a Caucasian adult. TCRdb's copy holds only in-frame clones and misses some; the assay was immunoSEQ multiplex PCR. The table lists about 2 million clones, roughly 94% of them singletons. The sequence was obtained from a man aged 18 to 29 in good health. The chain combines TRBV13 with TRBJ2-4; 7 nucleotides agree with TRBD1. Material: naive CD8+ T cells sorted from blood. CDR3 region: CASSPVDRIAKNIQYF. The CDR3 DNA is TGTGCCAGCAGCCCGGTGGACAGGATAGCCAAAAACATTCAGTACTTC.